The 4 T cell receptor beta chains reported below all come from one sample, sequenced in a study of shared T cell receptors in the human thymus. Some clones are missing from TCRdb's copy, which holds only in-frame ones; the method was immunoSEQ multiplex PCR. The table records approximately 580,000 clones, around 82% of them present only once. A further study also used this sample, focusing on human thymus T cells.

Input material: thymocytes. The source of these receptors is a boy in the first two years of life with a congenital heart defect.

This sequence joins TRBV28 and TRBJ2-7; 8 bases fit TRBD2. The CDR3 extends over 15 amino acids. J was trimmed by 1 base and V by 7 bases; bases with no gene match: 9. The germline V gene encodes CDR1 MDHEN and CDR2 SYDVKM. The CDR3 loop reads CASIPAGVRSYEQYF. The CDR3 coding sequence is TGTGCCAGCATTCCAGCGGGAGTGCGTTCCTACGAGCAGTACTTC. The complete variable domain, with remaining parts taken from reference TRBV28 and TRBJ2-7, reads DVKVTQSSRYLVKRTGEKVFLECVQDMDHENMFWYRQDPGLGLRLIYFSYDVKMKEKGDIPEGYSVSREKKERFSLILESASTNQTSMYLCASIPAGVRSYEQYFGPGTRLTVT.

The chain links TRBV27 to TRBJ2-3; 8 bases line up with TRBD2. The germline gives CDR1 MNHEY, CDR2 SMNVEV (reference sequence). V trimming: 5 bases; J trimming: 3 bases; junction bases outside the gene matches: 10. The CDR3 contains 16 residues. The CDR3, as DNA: TGTGCCAGCAGTCCCACAGGCAGCGGGAGTACAGATACGCAGTATTTT. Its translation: CASSPTGSGSTDTQYF.

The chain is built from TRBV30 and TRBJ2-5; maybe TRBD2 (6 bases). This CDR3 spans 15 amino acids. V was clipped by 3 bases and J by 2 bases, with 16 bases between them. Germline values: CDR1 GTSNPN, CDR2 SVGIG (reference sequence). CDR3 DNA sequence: TGTGCCTGGAGGGGCCGCGGGACCCTACAAGAGACCCAGTACTTC. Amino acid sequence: CAWRGRGTLQETQYF.

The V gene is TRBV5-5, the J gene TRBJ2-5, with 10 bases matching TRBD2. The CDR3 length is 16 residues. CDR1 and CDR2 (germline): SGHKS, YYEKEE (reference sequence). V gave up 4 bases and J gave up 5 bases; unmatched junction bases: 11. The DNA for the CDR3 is TGTGCCAGCAGCAATCCCCCTAGCGGGAGTTGGGAGACCCAGTACTTC. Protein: CASSNPPSGSWETQYF. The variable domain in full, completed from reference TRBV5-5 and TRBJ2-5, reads DAGVTQSPTHLIKTRGQQVTLRCSPISGHKSVSWYQQVLGQGPQFIFQYYEKEERGRGNFPDRFSARQFPNYSSELNVNALLLGDSALYLCASSNPPSGSWETQYFGPGTRLLVL.